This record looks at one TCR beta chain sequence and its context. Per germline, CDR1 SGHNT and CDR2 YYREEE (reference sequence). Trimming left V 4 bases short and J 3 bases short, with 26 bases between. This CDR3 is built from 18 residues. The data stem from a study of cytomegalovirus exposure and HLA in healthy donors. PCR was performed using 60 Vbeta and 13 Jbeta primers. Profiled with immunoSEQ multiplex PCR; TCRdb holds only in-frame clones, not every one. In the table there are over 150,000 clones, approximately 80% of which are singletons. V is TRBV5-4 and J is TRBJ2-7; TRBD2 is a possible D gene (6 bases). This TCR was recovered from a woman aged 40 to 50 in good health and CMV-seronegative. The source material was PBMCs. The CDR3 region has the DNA TGTGCCAGCAGCAAAACCGGGACTGGGGGAGGTACCGGCTACGAGCAGTACTTC. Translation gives CASSKTGTGGGTGYEQYF.